This T cell receptor beta chain was profiled in a study of cytomegalovirus exposure and HLA in healthy donors. Only one count was recorded for this clone. 13 Jbeta primers and 60 Vbeta primers were used for the PCR. Only in-frame clones appear in the TCRdb table, and some are missing; sequencing was by immunoSEQ multiplex PCR. The repertoire consists of roughly 100,000 clones, with around 83% occurring once and the leading ten covering more than 3%. V was clipped by 4 bases and J by 1 base, with 10 bases between them. The germline gives CDR1 MRHNA, CDR2 SNTAGT. The CDR3 covers 14 residues. Material for sequencing was PBMCs. J is TRBJ1-1 and V is TRBV6-4, with D maybe TRBD1 (6 bases). The receptor was derived from a female donor in good health and CMV-seropositive. CDR3 in amino acids: CASSAGHSNTEAFF. For the CDR3, the DNA is TGTGCCAGCAGTGCGGGACACTCGAACACTGAAGCTTTCTTT.